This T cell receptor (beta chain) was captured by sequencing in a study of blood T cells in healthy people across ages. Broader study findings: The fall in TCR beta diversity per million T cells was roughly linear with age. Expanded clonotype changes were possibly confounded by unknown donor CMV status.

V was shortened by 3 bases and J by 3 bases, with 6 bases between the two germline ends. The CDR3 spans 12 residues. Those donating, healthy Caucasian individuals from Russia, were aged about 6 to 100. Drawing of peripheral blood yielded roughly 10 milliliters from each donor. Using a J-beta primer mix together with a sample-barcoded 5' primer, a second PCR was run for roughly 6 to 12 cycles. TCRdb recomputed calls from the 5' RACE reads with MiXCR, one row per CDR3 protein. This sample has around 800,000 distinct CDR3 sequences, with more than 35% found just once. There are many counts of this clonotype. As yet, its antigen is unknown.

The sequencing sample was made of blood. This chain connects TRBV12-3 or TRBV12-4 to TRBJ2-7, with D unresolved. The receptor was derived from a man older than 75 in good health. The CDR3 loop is CASSLPRYEQYF. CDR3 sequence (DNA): TGTGCCAGCAGTTTGCCCCGCTACGAGCAGTACTTC.